This T cell receptor (beta chain) was captured in a study of OX40 agonist ivuxolimab in advanced cancers. As for the study in general: Three patients got partial responses; one had hepatocellular carcinoma and two had cutaneous melanoma.

Details on this clone: Antigen specificity is unknown.

Study-level findings and limits: There were, on average, more expanded clones in CD8+ T cells than in CD4+.

Trimming took off 3 bases at V and 0 bases at J, with 6 bases between the two ends. The CDR3 runs 13 residues. Germline values: CDR1 SGDLS, CDR2 YYNGEE. Assay: immunoSEQ multiplex PCR; the TCRdb copy retains only in-frame clones and omits some. The repertoire includes about 55,000 clones, 65% to 80% of them detected once, and 6.3% sits in the top ten. The TCR was taken from an adult with an advanced solid tumor such as melanoma, head and neck, liver or kidney cancer. The sequencing here drew on CD4+ or CD8+ T cells sorted from blood, taken in a trial of the OX40 agonist ivuxolimab. This chain joins TRBV9 and TRBJ1-1; the D gene is possibly TRBD1 (6 bases). The CDR3 DNA is TGTGCCAGCAGCGGGGGGCTGAACACTGAAGCTTTCTTT. Protein sequence: CASSGGLNTEAFF.